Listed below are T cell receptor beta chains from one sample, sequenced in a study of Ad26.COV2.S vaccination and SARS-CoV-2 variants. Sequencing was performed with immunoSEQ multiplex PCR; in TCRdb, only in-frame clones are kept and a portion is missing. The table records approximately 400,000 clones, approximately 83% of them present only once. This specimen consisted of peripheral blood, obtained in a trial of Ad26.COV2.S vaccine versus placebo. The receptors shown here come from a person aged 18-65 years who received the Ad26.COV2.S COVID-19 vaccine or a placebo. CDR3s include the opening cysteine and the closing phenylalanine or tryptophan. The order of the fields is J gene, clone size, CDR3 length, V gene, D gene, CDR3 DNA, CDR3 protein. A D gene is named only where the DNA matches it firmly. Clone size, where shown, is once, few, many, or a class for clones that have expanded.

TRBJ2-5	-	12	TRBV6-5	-	TGTGCCAGCAGGCAAAATAAAGAGACCCAGTACTTC	CASRQNKETQYF
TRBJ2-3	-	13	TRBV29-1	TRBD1	TGCAGCGTACAGGGGGCAAACACAGATACGCAGTATTTT	CSVQGANTDTQYF
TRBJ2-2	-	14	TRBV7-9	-	TGTGCCAGCAGCCCAGGGTCCCCGCCCGGGGAGCTGTTTTTT	CASSPGSPPGELFF
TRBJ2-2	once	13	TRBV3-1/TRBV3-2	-	TGTGCCAGCAGCCAAGACGGAATCGGGGAGCTGTTTTTT	CASSQDGIGELFF
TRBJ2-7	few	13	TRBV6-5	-	TGTGCCAGCAGTTACTCACCAGGGAGAGAGCAGTACTTC	CASSYSPGREQYF
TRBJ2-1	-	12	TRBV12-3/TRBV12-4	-	TGTGCCAGCAGTTCAGGGGTCAATGAGCAGTTCTTC	CASSSGVNEQFF
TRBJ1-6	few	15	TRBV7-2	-	TGTGCCAGCAGCTTTAAAGGGGTGATGAATTCACCCCTCCACTTT	CASSFKGVMNSPLHF
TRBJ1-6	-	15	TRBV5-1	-	TGCGCCAGCAGACGGGAGCAGCGCCTGGGTTCACCCCTCCACTTT	CASRREQRLGSPLHF
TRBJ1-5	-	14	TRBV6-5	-	TGTGCCAGCAGCCAAGGACGTCGTAATCAGCCCCAGCATTTT	CASSQGRRNQPQHF
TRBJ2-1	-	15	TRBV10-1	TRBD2	TGCGCCAGCAGTGCCCCTAGCGGGAGGGGGAATGAGCAGTTCTTC	CASSAPSGRGNEQFF
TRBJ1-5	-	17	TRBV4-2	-	TGTGCCAGCAGCCAAGGCGGGGCCTCGATCGGCAATCAGCCCCAGCATTTT	CASSQGGASIGNQPQHF
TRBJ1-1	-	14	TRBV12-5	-	TGTGCTAGTGGTTTGGATACAGGGCTCACTGAAGCTTTCTTT	CASGLDTGLTEAFF
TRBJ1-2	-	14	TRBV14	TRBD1	TGTGCCAGCAGCCCCCGGACAGGAGGGGATGGCTACACCTTC	CASSPRTGGDGYTF
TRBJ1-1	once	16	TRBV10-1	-	TGCGCCAGCAGTGAGTTTTCCGAGTGGCGGAACACTGAAGCTTTCTTT	CASSEFSEWRNTEAFF
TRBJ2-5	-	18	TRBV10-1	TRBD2	TGCGCCAGCAGTGAGTTCATAACGGGGACTAGCGGCCAAGAGACCCAGTACTTC	CASSEFITGTSGQETQYF
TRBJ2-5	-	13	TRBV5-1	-	TGCGCCAGCAGCTTGGGCCCCGCAGGGACCCAGTACTTC	CASSLGPAGTQYF
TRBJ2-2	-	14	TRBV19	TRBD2	TGTGCCAGGACCCTAGCGGGGCACACCGGGGAGCTGTTTTTT	CARTLAGHTGELFF
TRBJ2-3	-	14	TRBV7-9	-	TGTGCCAGCAGCTCCCCTCCGGCCACAGATACGCAGTATTTT	CASSSPPATDTQYF
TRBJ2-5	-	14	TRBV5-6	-	TGTGCCAGCAGCTTCGGGCAGGCCGGAGAGACCCAGTACTTC	CASSFGQAGETQYF
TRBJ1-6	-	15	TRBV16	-	TGTGCCAGCAGCCGACCCCCCCTTGGAGCATCACCCCTCCACTTT	CASSRPPLGASPLHF
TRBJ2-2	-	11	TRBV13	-	TGTGCCAGCAGTCTTTGGGGGGAGCTGTTTTTT	CASSLWGELFF
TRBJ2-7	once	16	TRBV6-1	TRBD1	TGTGCCAGCAGTGAAGGAGGGGCAGGGGGCGGAATGGAGGGGTACTTC	CASSEGGAGGGMEGYF
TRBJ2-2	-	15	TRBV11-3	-	TGTGCCAGCACTGGACAGCGACTTAACACCGGGGAGCTGTTTTTT	CASTGQRLNTGELFF
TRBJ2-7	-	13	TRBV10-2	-	TGCGCCAGCAATAATATGCCAACGGGCGAGCAGTACTTC	CASNNMPTGEQYF
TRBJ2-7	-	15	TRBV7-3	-	TGTGCCAGCAGCCTGGGGGTTGGGGGATACTACGAGCAGTACTTC	CASSLGVGGYYEQYF
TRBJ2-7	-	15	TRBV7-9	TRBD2	TGTGCCAGCAGCTTAGGGCGGGAGAGGGTCGGCGAGCAGTACTTC	CASSLGRERVGEQYF
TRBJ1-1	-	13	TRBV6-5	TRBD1	TGTGCCAGCAGTTCTAGACAGGGCAGGTTGGCTTTCTTT	CASSSRQGRLAFF
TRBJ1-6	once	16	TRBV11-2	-	TGTGCCAGCAACTCACCATTTGGGGGGCGCGGTTCACCCCTCCACTTT	CASNSPFGGRGSPLHF
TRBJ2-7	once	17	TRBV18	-	TGTGCCAGCTCACCACGAACCGGCCGTCGGACGTCCTACGAGCAGTACTTC	CASSPRTGRRTSYEQYF
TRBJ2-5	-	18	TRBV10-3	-	TGTGCCATCAGTGACTACCCCCGGGACAACTCCATGAAAGAGACCCAGTACTTC	CAISDYPRDNSMKETQYF
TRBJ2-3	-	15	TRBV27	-	TGTGCCAGCAGTCCCGGGGGGCGTAGCACAGATACGCAGTATTTT	CASSPGGRSTDTQYF
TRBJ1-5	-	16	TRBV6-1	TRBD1	TGTGCCAGCAGGGAATCTTGGACAGGGCATCATCAGCCCCAGCATTTT	CASRESWTGHHQPQHF
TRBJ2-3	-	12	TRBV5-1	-	TGCGCCAGCAGCCAAAGCACAGATACGCAGTATTTT	CASSQSTDTQYF
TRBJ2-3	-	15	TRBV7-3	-	TGTGCCAGCAGCCGCCGACCGGGGGGCGGTGATACGCAGTATTTT	CASSRRPGGGDTQYF
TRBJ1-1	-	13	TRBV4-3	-	TGCGCCAGCAGCCAAGAGCGGCGGGGTGAAGCTTTCTTT	CASSQERRGEAFF
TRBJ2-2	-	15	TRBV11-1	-	TGTGCCAGCAGCCCCGGGACTCTTAACACCGGGGAGCTGTTTTTT	CASSPGTLNTGELFF
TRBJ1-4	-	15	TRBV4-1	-	TGCGCCAGCAGCCAGGCACAGGGAGTAAATGAAAAACTGTTTTTT	CASSQAQGVNEKLFF
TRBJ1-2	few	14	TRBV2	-	TGTGCCACCGCAACCCGGGGGGGTGGCTATGGCTACACCTTC	CATATRGGGYGYTF
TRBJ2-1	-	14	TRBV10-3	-	TGTGCCATCCGGGGGGCAGGGGACTACAATGAGCAGTTCTTC	CAIRGAGDYNEQFF
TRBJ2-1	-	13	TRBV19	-	TGTGCCAGTAGTTTGGGCTCCTACAATGAGCAGTTCTTC	CASSLGSYNEQFF
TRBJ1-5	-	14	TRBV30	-	TGTGCCTGGAGTCTGGGCGGGCTCAATCAGCCCCAGCATTTT	CAWSLGGLNQPQHF
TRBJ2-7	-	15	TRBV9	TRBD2	TGTGCCAGCAGCGTAGGACTAGCGGGAGTAGACGAGCAGTACTTC	CASSVGLAGVDEQYF
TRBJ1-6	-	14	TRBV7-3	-	TGTGCCAGCAGCTTACGTGGCTACAATTCACCCCTCCACTTT	CASSLRGYNSPLHF
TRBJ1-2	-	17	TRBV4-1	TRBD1	TGCGCCAGCAGCCAAGCTTACAGGGGGCCACCCAACTATGGCTACACCTTC	CASSQAYRGPPNYGYTF
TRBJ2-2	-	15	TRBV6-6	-	TGTGCCAGCAGTCGCCCCAGGGGCGACACCGGGGAGCTGTTTTTT	CASSRPRGDTGELFF
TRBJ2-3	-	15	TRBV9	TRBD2	TGTGCCAGCAGCGTAACCCTAGCGGGAGGGGATACGCAGTATTTT	CASSVTLAGGDTQYF
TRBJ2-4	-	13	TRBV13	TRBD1	TGTGCCAGCAGCTTAGAACAGGGGAACATTCAGTACTTC	CASSLEQGNIQYF
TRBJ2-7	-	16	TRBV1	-	TGCACCAGCAGCCAAGATCTAGAGGGAGGGCCGAGGGAGCAGTACTTC	CTSSQDLEGGPREQYF
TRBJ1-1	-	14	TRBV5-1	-	TGCGCCAGCAGCCTCATCGGGACGCCCTATGAAGCTTTCTTT	CASSLIGTPYEAFF
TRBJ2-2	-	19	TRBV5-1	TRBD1	TGCGCCAGCAGTCGCAGCAGCCTTGGACAGGGGAGAGCTGCCGGGGAGCTGTTTTTT	CASSRSSLGQGRAAGELFF
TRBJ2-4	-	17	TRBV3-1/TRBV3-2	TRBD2	TGTGCCAGCAGCCAAAAGACTAGCGGGGTAGCCAAAAACATTCAGTACTTC	CASSQKTSGVAKNIQYF
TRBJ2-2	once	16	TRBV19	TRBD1	TGTGCCAGTATCGACCGGGACAGGAGGATAGCCGGGGAGCTGTTTTTT	CASIDRDRRIAGELFF
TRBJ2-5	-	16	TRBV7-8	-	TGTGCCAGCAGCTTTCTGGGCGGCGGCCTCCAAGAGACCCAGTACTTC	CASSFLGGGLQETQYF